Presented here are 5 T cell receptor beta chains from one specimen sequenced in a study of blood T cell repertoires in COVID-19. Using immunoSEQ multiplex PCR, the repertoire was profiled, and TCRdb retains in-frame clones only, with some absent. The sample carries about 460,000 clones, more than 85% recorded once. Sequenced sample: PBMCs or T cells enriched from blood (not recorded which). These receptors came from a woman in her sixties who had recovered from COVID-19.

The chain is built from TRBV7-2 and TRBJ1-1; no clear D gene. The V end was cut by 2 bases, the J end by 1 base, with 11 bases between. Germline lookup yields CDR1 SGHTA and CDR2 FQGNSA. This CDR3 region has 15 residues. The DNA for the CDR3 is TGTGCCAGCAGCTTATATGGGCAGCAGAACACTGAAGCTTTCTTT. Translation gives CASSLYGQQNTEAFF.

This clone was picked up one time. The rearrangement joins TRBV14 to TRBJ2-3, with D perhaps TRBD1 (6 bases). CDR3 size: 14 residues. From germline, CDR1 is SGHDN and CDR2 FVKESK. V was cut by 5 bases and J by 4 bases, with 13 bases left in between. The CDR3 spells CASSILTGSDTQYF. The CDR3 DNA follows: TGTGCCAGCAGCATTCTAACAGGGTCAGATACGCAGTATTTT.

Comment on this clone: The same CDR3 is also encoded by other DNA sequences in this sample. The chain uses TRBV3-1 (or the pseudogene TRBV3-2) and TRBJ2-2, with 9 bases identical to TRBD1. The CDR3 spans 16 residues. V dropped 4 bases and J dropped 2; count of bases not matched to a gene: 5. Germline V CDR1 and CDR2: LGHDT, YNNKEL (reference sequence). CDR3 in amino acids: CASSLGQGSNTGELFF. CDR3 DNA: TGTGCCAGCAGCCTCGGACAGGGGTCAAACACCGGGGAGCTGTTTTTT.

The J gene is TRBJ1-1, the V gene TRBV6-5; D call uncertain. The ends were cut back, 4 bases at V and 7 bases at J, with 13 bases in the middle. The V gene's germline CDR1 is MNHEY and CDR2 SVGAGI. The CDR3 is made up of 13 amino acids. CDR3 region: CASSSRQTYEAFF. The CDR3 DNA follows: TGTGCCAGCAGTTCCCGACAAACATATGAAGCTTTCTTT.

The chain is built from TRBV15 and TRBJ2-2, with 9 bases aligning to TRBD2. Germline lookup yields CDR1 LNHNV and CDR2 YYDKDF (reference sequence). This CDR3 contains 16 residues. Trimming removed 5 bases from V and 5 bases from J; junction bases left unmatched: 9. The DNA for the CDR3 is TGTGCCACCAGCCCCCGGACTAGCGCGGGGACCGGGGAGCTGTTTTTT. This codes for CATSPRTSAGTGELFF.